The 2 T cell receptor beta chains below come from one sample, sequenced in a study of T cell repertoires in cytomegalovirus infection. TCRdb redid the calling of the reads with MiXCR, one entry per CDR3 protein. Of hundreds of thousands of distinct CDR3 sequences detected, 22% appear once; the ten largest clones hold 18%. Sequenced input: CD8+ T cells from PBMCs. The receptors here all came from a human donor in good health (CMV status not recorded). Some clones in this sample may be carry-over from other donors' samples.

This clonotype was seen repeatedly, ten times or more. This rearrangement joins TRBV7-2 to TRBJ2-5, with 9 bases lining up with TRBD1. This CDR3 contains 16 residues. From germline, CDR1 is SGHTA and CDR2 FQGNSA. The J segment lost 5 bases and the V segment lost 2 bases, leaving 9 bases of the junction unmatched. The CDR3, as DNA: TGTGCCAGCAGCTTACCGACAGGGGGAGGAGGGGAGACCCAGTACTTC. This translates into CASSLPTGGGGETQYF.

The V and J genes are TRBV28 and TRBJ2-1; 10 bases are a match to TRBD2. Germline values: CDR1 MDHEN, CDR2 SYDVKM. V gave up 6 bases and J gave up 0 bases; unmatched junction bases: 2. The CDR3 covers 15 residues. CDR3 protein: CASRAGGSSYNEQFF. As DNA, the CDR3 is TGTGCCAGCAGAGCGGGGGGGAGCTCCTACAATGAGCAGTTCTTC.